Below are 22 T cell receptor beta chains sequenced from a single sample in a study of early T cells in non-severe SARS-CoV-2 infection. MiXCR was run by TCRdb on the 5' RACE reads, yielding one entry per CDR3 protein. Here the sample spans around 60,000 distinct CDR3 sequences, roughly 13% being singletons. Material for sequencing was whole blood. Source of these receptors: an adult who was a healthcare worker with PCR-confirmed SARS-CoV-2 infection or an uninfected control (not recorded which).

In its sample, this clonotype was seen many times. This chain connects TRBV7-3 to TRBJ2-5; 7 bases agree with TRBD2. The CDR3 extends over 14 amino acids. Germline-derived CDR1 and CDR2 are SGHTA and FQGTGA. V shed 3 bases, J shed 5 bases, and the junction held 6 bases outside the gene matches. CDR3 loop: CASSFAGAGETQYF. In DNA, the CDR3 is TGTGCCAGCAGCTTCGCGGGAGCAGGGGAGACCCAGTACTTC.

This clonotype was seen more than once but under ten times. The genes are TRBV29-1 and TRBJ2-7, with 7 bases fitting TRBD1. The CDR3 spans 14 residues. V shed 7 bases and J 2 bases; nucleotides not matched to a gene: 11. Germline V CDR1 and CDR2: SQVTM, ANQGSEA. Here the CDR3 DNA reads TGCAGCGCCTCTGACAGGGAAGTCACCTACGAGCAGTACTTC. Amino acids: CSASDREVTYEQYF.

This clonotype was found many times. CDR3 amino acids: CASSQTPGQDTDTQYF. CDR3 DNA: TGCGCCAGCAGTCAAACCCCGGGACAGGACACAGATACGCAGTATTTT. The chain recombines TRBV23-1 with TRBJ2-3; 8 bases fit TRBD1. TRBV23-1 is annotated as an ORF whose role is uncertain. Germline trimming cut 2 bases from V and 2 bases from J; bases unmatched to any gene: 6. The CDR3 is 16 residues long.

This clonotype was counted many times. This chain links TRBV7-3 with TRBJ2-3, with D perhaps given as TRBD1 or TRBD2 (6 bases each). CDR1 is SGHTA and CDR2 is FQGTGA in the germline V gene. V shed 0 bases and J shed 1 base, with 11 bases lying between them. The CDR3 has 16 amino acids. The DNA of the CDR3 is TGTGCCAGCAGCTTAACTGTGGGGGGCGGCACAGATACGCAGTATTTT. This sequence encodes CASSLTVGGGTDTQYF.

In its sample, this clonotype was seen a few times. This chain links TRBV12-3 or TRBV12-4 with TRBJ2-1; 7 bases match TRBD1. The CDR3 is 15 residues long. Trimming at V came to 5 bases and at J to 1 base, leaving 5 bases not matched to a gene. The CDR3 DNA sequence: TGTGCCAGCAGTAGAACAGGGGATTCCTACAATGAGCAGTTCTTC. Encoded protein: CASSRTGDSYNEQFF.

J is TRBJ2-1 and V is TRBV5-4; tentative D call: TRBD2 (7 bases). The CDR3 runs to 15 residues. Germline V CDR1 and CDR2: SGHNT, YYREEE (reference sequence). V was clipped by 2 bases and J by 4 bases, with 13 bases between them. The CDR3 reads CASSLGGASYNEQFF. The DNA for the CDR3 is TGTGCCAGCAGCTTAGGGGGGGCCAGTTACAATGAGCAGTTCTTC.

This clonotype has a count of ten or more. The genes are TRBV28 and TRBJ2-1; 13 bases fit TRBD2. The germline gives CDR1 MDHEN, CDR2 SYDVKM. The CDR3 covers 16 residues. With V trimmed by 6 bases and J by 15 bases, 17 bases remained unmatched. The CDR3 coding sequence is TGTGCCAGCAGGGCCTCGGGGACTAGCGGGGCCTTAAGAGGGTTCTTC. Protein sequence: CASRASGTSGALRGFF.

This clonotype was detected a few times. The CDR3 loop is CASSLRGGTEAFF. DNA for the CDR3: TGTGCCAGCAGCTTACGGGGTGGGACTGAAGCTTTCTTT. V usage is TRBV7-2 and J usage is TRBJ1-1; D ambiguous. Trimming shortened V by 2 bases and J by 5 bases, and 9 bases separated the two germline ends. Germline V gives CDR1 SGHTA, CDR2 FQGNSA. The CDR3 is 13 amino acids.

The genes are TRBV5-4 and TRBJ2-7; D is unresolved. Germline CDR1 and CDR2: SGHNT and YYREEE (reference sequence). There are 14 residues in the CDR3. Trimming took 0 bases from V and 0 from J, leaving 7 bases between them. CDR3 protein: CASSLAASSYEQYF. The CDR3 DNA sequence: TGTGCCAGCAGCTTGGCGGCGAGCTCCTACGAGCAGTACTTC.

The gene calls are TRBV28 and TRBJ1-5; D is unclear. This CDR3 spans 14 amino acids. Germline lookup yields CDR1 MDHEN and CDR2 SYDVKM. Trimming took 3 bases from V and 7 from J, leaving 13 bases between them. Here the CDR3 DNA reads TGTGCCAGCAGTTTGGACGTAGCCTTGCAGCCCCAGCATTTT. The encoded protein is CASSLDVALQPQHF.

Only a few counts were recorded for this clonotype. The rearrangement links TRBV12-3 or TRBV12-4 to TRBJ2-7; 15 nucleotides agree with TRBD2. This CDR3 is 14 amino acids long. V was clipped by 4 bases and J by 6 bases; unmatched bases: 1. CDR3 DNA: TGTGCCAGCAGTTGGACTAGCGGGAGGGCCGAGCAGTACTTC. This gives the protein CASSWTSGRAEQYF.

V usage is TRBV27 and J usage is TRBJ2-7; no clear D gene. CDR3 size: 14 residues. Germline-derived CDR1 and CDR2 are MNHEY and SMNVEV (reference sequence). The V end lost 6 bases, the J end lost 0 bases, and 12 bases lay between the germline ends. CDR3 residues: CASSHAASSYEQYF. DNA for the CDR3: TGTGCCAGCAGCCACGCAGCGAGCTCCTACGAGCAGTACTTC.

The sample holds a few counts of this clonotype. The chain is built from TRBV20-1 and TRBJ2-7; 8 positions match TRBD1. The CDR3 is made up of 13 amino acids. The J segment lost 1 base and the V segment lost 5 bases, leaving 4 bases of the junction unmatched. CDR1 and CDR2 (germline): DFQATT, SNEGSKA (reference sequence). This CDR3 reads CSAVDRGSYEQYF. The CDR3 DNA follows: TGCAGTGCTGTAGACAGGGGATCCTACGAGCAGTACTTC.

This clonotype was found many times. The CDR3 DNA reads TGTGCCAGCAGCGCGACAGGGGTTCCTAATGAAAAACTGTTTTTT. Its translation: CASSATGVPNEKLFF. The rearrangement uses TRBV7-6 and TRBJ1-4; 8 bases map to TRBD1. Trimming at V came to 5 bases and at J to 3 bases, leaving 5 bases not matched to a gene. The CDR3 has 15 residues. Per germline, CDR1 SGHVS and CDR2 FNYEAQ.

In its sample, this clonotype was seen a few times. Written as DNA, the CDR3 is TGTGCCAGTACTCCCGCGGGTTTCTACGAGCAGTACTTC. This encodes CASTPAGFYEQYF. The chain links TRBV19 to TRBJ2-7, with D maybe TRBD2 (5 bases). Deletions cut 7 bases from V and 3 bases from J, with 13 bases between. The CDR3 spans 13 residues. The V gene's germline CDR1 is LNHDA and CDR2 SQIVND (reference sequence).

This clonotype has only a few counts. The genes are TRBV5-8 and TRBJ2-7; possible D gene TRBD2, 6 bases. V was cut by 6 bases and J by 5 bases, with 21 bases left in between. Germline V gene lookup returns CDR1 SGHTS and CDR2 YDEGEE. The CDR3 has 15 amino acids. CDR3 DNA: TGTGCCAGCAACCTACCTAGCGAGAGAGGTAACGAGCAGTACTTC. Protein: CASNLPSERGNEQYF.

This clonotype was recorded many times. V and J are TRBV7-2 and TRBJ2-2; a weak D match, TRBD2 (5 bases). This CDR3 has 14 residues. Per the germline V gene, CDR1 is SGHTA and CDR2 is FQGNSA. V lost 2 bases, J lost 4 bases, and 8 bases lay in between. The CDR3 sequence is CASSLSGVTGELFF. The CDR3 nucleotides read TGTGCCAGCAGCTTATCCGGGGTCACCGGGGAGCTGTTTTTT.

This clonotype was picked up many times. The V gene is TRBV29-1, the J gene TRBJ2-1; D gene ambiguous. CDR3 length: 13 residues. Germline V gives CDR1 SQVTM, CDR2 ANQGSEA. With 8 bases removed from V and 1 base from J, the gap between germline ends came to 12 bases. CDR3 loop: CSPREMSYNEQFF. The CDR3, as DNA: TGCAGCCCGCGTGAGATGTCCTACAATGAGCAGTTCTTC.

This clonotype was detected ten times or more. The V call is TRBV12-3 or TRBV12-4, the J call TRBJ2-7; D remains unclear. This CDR3 contains 13 residues. Trimming took 2 bases from V and 2 from J, leaving 7 bases between them. CDR3 protein: CASSLPGTYEQYF. The CDR3 nucleotides are TGTGCCAGCAGTTTACCGGGCACCTACGAGCAGTACTTC.

The chain recombines TRBV29-1 with TRBJ2-1; D is ambiguous. The CDR3 length is 12 residues. The ends were cut back, 6 bases at V and 5 bases at J, with 11 bases in the middle. Germline V gives CDR1 SQVTM, CDR2 ANQGSEA. The DNA of the CDR3 is TGCAGCGTCGCCCTTATAAACAATGAGCAGTTCTTC. Translated, it gives CSVALINNEQFF.

At least ten counts were recorded for this clonotype. CDR3 coding DNA: TGTGCCAGCAGCCTAGCGGGAGCTACGCAGTATTTT. Its translation is CASSLAGATQYF. The chain joins TRBV27 to TRBJ2-3; TRBD2 aligns across 10 bases. Trimming at V came to 6 bases and at J to 8 bases, leaving 2 bases not matched to a gene. The CDR3 length is 12 residues. Germline V gene sequence: CDR1 MNHEY, CDR2 SMNVEV (reference sequence).

The chain uses TRBV29-1 and TRBJ2-1, with 12 bases that match TRBD2. The CDR3 length is 14 residues. After removal of 7 bases from V and 5 bases from J, the junction contained 6 bases not matched to a gene. Germline V lookup: CDR1 SQVTM, CDR2 ANQGSEA. The DNA of the CDR3 is TGCAGCGCCCCCTCTAGCGGGAGGGACAATGAGCAGTTCTTC. It translates to CSAPSSGRDNEQFF.